This T cell receptor (beta chain) was recovered during a study of technical replicates of blood from several donors. Profiled with immunoSEQ multiplex PCR; TCRdb holds only in-frame clones, not every one. The profile shows about 75,000 clones, approximately 90% of them singletons. Per the germline V gene, CDR1 is MNHNY and CDR2 is SVGAGI (reference sequence). The V segment lost 4 bases and the J segment 3 bases; nucleotides outside the gene matches: 9. The length of the CDR3 is 16 residues. The clonotype originates from a human donor in good health. Some clones in this sample may be carry-over from other donors' samples. Input material: PBMCs. V and J are TRBV6-6 and TRBJ2-3, with 8 bases fitting TRBD2. CDR3 amino acids: CASSSLAEGSTDTQYF. The CDR3 region has the DNA TGTGCCAGCAGTTCACTAGCGGAGGGGAGTACAGATACGCAGTATTTT.